This section outlines one TCR beta chain sequence together with its context. Germline V gene data show CDR1 as MGHRA and CDR2 as YSYEKL. The ends were cut back, 4 bases at V and 3 bases at J, with 14 bases in the middle. CDR3 length: 15 amino acids. The data originate from a study of technical replicates of blood from several donors. Generated by immunoSEQ multiplex PCR, the TCRdb table keeps only in-frame clones and is missing some. This sample has tens of thousands of clones, with around 94% found just once. The sequence derives from a human donor in good health. The chain recombines TRBV4-1 with TRBJ2-3; D might be TRBD1 (5 bases). The sequenced sample was T cells isolated from PBMCs. CDR3 coding DNA: TGCGCCAGCAGCCCCCAGTGGGCAGGGACAGATACGCAGTATTTT. Translating gives CASSPQWAGTDTQYF.